The clone carrying this T cell receptor beta chain was counted between two and nine times. Its target is unknown. The germline V gene has CDR1 SGHTA and CDR2 FQGNSA. This CDR3 comprises 18 residues. V shed 1 base and J 1 base; nucleotides not matched to a gene: 8. The sample is drawn from a study of beta chain features in type 1 diabetes. Findings and caveats of the study: For patients and controls alike, PCR might favor shorter templates to the same degree. Type 1 diabetes patients had fewer VDJ junction insertions and more deletions. HLA influence on TCRB rearrangement stayed unresolved here.

The investigators reverse transcribed all of the isolated RNA, so they sequenced expressed TCRB transcripts. Data came from immunoSEQ multiplex PCR; TCRdb stores just in-frame clones and leaves some out. Among fewer than 350,000 clones, around 20% were seen once, and the ten largest hold around 0.044%. Material: naive CD4+ T cells from blood. The chain joins TRBV7-2 to TRBJ2-1, with 9 bases identical to TRBD2. This clonotype was obtained from a woman younger than 35 in good health. CDR3 DNA: TGTGCCAGCAGCTTAGGCCTAGCGGGGTCCAGGTCCTACAATGAGCAGTTCTTC. Its protein product is CASSLGLAGSRSYNEQFF.